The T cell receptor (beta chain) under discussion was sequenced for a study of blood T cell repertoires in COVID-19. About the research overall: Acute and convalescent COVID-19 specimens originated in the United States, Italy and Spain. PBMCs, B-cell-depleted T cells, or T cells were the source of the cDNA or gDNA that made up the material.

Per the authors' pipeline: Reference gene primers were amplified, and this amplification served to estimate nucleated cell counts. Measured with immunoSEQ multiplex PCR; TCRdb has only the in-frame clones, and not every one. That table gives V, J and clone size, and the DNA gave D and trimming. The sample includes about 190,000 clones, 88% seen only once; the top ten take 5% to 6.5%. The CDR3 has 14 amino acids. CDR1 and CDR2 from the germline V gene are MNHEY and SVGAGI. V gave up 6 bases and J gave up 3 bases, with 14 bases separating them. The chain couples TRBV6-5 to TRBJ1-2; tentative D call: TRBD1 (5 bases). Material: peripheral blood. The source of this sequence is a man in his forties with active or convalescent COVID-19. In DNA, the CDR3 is TGTGCCAGCAGCCGGGGGGATATCGACTATGGCTACACCTTC. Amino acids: CASSRGDIDYGYTF.